The TCR beta chain under discussion was sequenced for a study of STAT3 mutations in large granular lymphocyte leukemia. This clone came up a few times. Its target is not known. Trimming took 1 base from V and 7 from J, leaving 7 bases between them. Germline CDR1 is KGHSH and CDR2 is LQKENI. CDR3 size: 12 residues. Method: immunoSEQ multiplex PCR; TCRdb's copy keeps in-frame clones and lacks some. The data hold more than 2,000 clones, with 49% observed a single time. The study's findings and limits: At least one immunodominant TCR beta clonotype appeared in every T-cell large granular lymphocyte leukemia patient. Sampling intervals varied between patients and samples.

The receptor was derived from a man aged 60 to 75 with T-cell large granular lymphocyte leukemia. Some clones in this sample may be carry-over from other donors' samples. This chain links TRBV18 with TRBJ1-2; D is unresolved. Sequences were obtained from peripheral blood mononuclear cells. CDR3 sequence: CASSPRTGGYTF. The CDR3 region has the DNA TGTGCCAGCTCACCACGAACTGGTGGCTACACCTTC.